The source of this TCR beta chain is a study of shared clonotypes between healthy human individuals. Donors were healthy HIV-negative adults without recently reported acute infections or vaccinations. To note about this clone: The antigen is undetermined.

Overall study findings and caveats: The researchers took only blood, and tissue repertoires probably look different. With few donors, the genetic and exposure-history diversity represented was limited.

The CDR3 length is 15 residues. J was trimmed by 4 bases and V by 4 bases; bases with no gene match: 9. The germline gives CDR1 SGHNT, CDR2 YYREEE (reference sequence). TCRdb keeps only in-frame clones here, not all; method: immunoSEQ multiplex PCR. The data show 530,000 or so clones, approximately 79% seen once. V is TRBV5-4 and J is TRBJ2-7; 9 positions match TRBD2. This receptor was identified in a woman between 40 and 55 years old in good health. Some clones in this sample may be carry-over from other donors' samples. The sample taken for sequencing was PBMCs. CDR3 nucleotides: TGTGCCAGCAGCAGGGCTAGCGGGGATGTATACGAGCAGTACTTC. As protein: CASSRASGDVYEQYF.